Each of the 28 T cell receptor beta chains below was sequenced from the same sample in a study of T cell changes during pregnancy in multiple sclerosis. Here immunoSEQ multiplex PCR was the method, and the copy in TCRdb shows in-frame clones only, minus some. The sample lists 65,000 to 90,000 clones; around 90% were seen once. The input for sequencing was CD4+ T cells from peripheral blood mononuclear cells, taken after pregnancy. These receptors all stem from a female donor with multiple sclerosis, enrolled in a pregnancy study.

This clone was detected once. This chain joins TRBV6-1 and TRBJ1-5; D perhaps matches TRBD1 (5 bases). Trimming stripped 9 bases from V and 4 bases from J, with 16 bases between. The germline CDR1 and CDR2 sequences are MNHNS and SASEGT. The CDR3 is made up of 14 amino acids. In DNA, the CDR3 is TGTGCCAGTTCTTCGGCAGGGATGAATCAGCCCCAGCATTTT. This encodes CASSSAGMNQPQHF.

The chain couples TRBV7-9 to TRBJ2-3; 8 nucleotides line up with TRBD2. Trimming removed 4 bases from V and 0 bases from J; junction bases left unmatched: 0. This CDR3 comprises 14 residues. From germline, CDR1 is SEHNR and CDR2 FQNEAQ (reference sequence). The CDR3 here is CASSSSGSTDTQYF. In DNA form, the CDR3 reads TGTGCCAGCAGCTCTAGCGGGAGCACAGATACGCAGTATTTT. Complete variable domain (other parts from reference TRBV7-9 and TRBJ2-3): DTGVSQNPRHKITKRGQNVTFRCDPISEHNRLYWYRQTLGQGPEFLTYFQNEAQLEKSRLLSDRFSAERPKGSFSTLEIQRTEQGDSAMYLCASSSSGSTDTQYFGPGTRLTVL.

The chain couples TRBV6-1 to TRBJ2-1; D might be TRBD2 (6 bases). CDR1 is MNHNS and CDR2 is SASEGT in the germline V gene. The ends were cut back, 2 bases at V and 3 bases at J, with 17 bases in the middle. The CDR3 runs to 17 residues. The CDR3 region has the DNA TGTGCCAGCAGTGAACTTGGCGGGCGGGGACTCTACAATGAGCAGTTCTTC. This encodes CASSELGGRGLYNEQFF.

This chain connects TRBV2 to TRBJ2-5; D call uncertain. Germline CDR1 and CDR2: SNHLY and FYNNEI. Between the trimmed V and J ends, which lost 6 bases and 2 bases, there was a span of 10 bases. CDR3 length: 13 amino acids. This CDR3 reads CASSASRQETQYF. DNA for the CDR3: TGTGCCAGCAGCGCTAGTAGGCAAGAGACCCAGTACTTC. The entire variable domain, with the rest obtained from reference TRBV2 and TRBJ2-5, is as follows: EPEVTQTPSHQVTQMGQEVILRCVPISNHLYFYWYRQILGQKVEFLVSFYNNEISEKSEIFDDQFSVERPDGSNFTLKIRSTKLEDSAMYFCASSASRQETQYFGPGTRLLVL.

This clone was detected a few times. The J gene is TRBJ1-2, the V gene TRBV5-1; 9 positions match TRBD1. Germline CDR1 is SGHRS and CDR2 is YFSETQ. The CDR3 extends over 15 amino acids. V gave up 4 bases and J gave up 2 bases; unmatched junction bases: 6. The CDR3 reads CASSPLDRGNYGYTF. The DNA of the CDR3 is TGCGCCAGCAGCCCCCTGGACAGGGGAAACTATGGCTACACCTTC.

The rearrangement links TRBV13 to TRBJ2-1; 9 bases are a match to TRBD2. There are 15 residues in the CDR3. Germline values: CDR1 PRHDT, CDR2 FYEKMQ (reference sequence). V trimming: 3 bases; J trimming: 8 bases; junction bases outside the gene matches: 8. CDR3 sequence (DNA): TGTGCCAGCAGCTTGCGGGGGGGCCAGGGCGATGAGCAGTTCTTC. This codes for CASSLRGGQGDEQFF.

The chain links TRBV7-9 to TRBJ2-3; a possible D gene is TRBD2 (5 bases). This CDR3 region has 17 residues. Germline V gives CDR1 SEHNR, CDR2 FQNEAQ (reference sequence). The V end was cut by 4 bases, the J end by 6 bases, with 23 bases between. CDR3 in amino acids: CASSSREGILRRDTQYF. Here the CDR3 DNA reads TGTGCCAGCAGCTCCCGGGAAGGCATCCTTCGACGGGATACGCAGTATTTT.

The chain carries TRBV27 and TRBJ2-7; D unresolved. The germline V and J ends were trimmed by 2 bases and 5 bases, with 7 bases remaining between them. Germline V gene lookup returns CDR1 MNHEY and CDR2 SMNVEV (reference sequence). The CDR3 contains 12 residues. The CDR3 DNA follows: TGTGCCAGCAGTTTAGTTCTCCACGAGCAGTACTTC. Its protein is CASSLVLHEQYF.

This sequence joins TRBV27 and TRBJ1-4; no reliable D call. The germline V and J ends were trimmed by 7 bases and 0 bases, with 18 bases remaining between them. Per the germline V gene, CDR1 is MNHEY and CDR2 is SMNVEV (reference sequence). The length of the CDR3 is 17 residues. The DNA of the CDR3 is TGTGCCAGCACTTCTATGGGGAGTTTTTCAACTAATGAAAAACTGTTTTTT. Translation gives CASTSMGSFSTNEKLFF.

V gene TRBV5-1 combines with J gene TRBJ2-3; 8 bases match TRBD2. CDR3 length equals 20 residues. V shed 4 bases and J 2 bases; nucleotides not matched to a gene: 21. CDR1 is SGHRS and CDR2 is YFSETQ in the germline V gene. This CDR3 reads CASSRGADGGGPLITDTQYF. The CDR3 bases are TGCGCCAGCAGCCGGGGCGCTGACGGGGGGGGCCCTTTGATCACAGATACGCAGTATTTT.

The V gene is TRBV7-9, the J gene TRBJ2-3; 7 bases agree with TRBD2. Trimming cost V 4 bases and J 4 bases; bases outside gene matches: 11. The CDR3 has 16 amino acids. Germline V gene data show CDR1 as SEHNR and CDR2 as FQNEAQ (reference sequence). In DNA, the CDR3 is TGTGCCAGCAGCTGGATAACTAGCGTGCTCGCAGATACGCAGTATTTT. Translation gives CASSWITSVLADTQYF.

The chain links TRBV19 to TRBJ1-3; D not certain. Trimming took 1 base from V and 0 from J, leaving 16 bases between them. The length of the CDR3 is 18 residues. From germline, CDR1 is LNHDA and CDR2 SQIVND (reference sequence). The CDR3 DNA sequence: TGTGCCAGTAGTATAGCAAACTGGCGGATGAGCTCTGGAAACACCATATATTTT. This gives the protein CASSIANWRMSSGNTIYF. The full variable domain, in which reference TRBV19 and TRBJ1-3 provide the parts outside the CDR3, is DGGITQSPKYLFRKEGQNVTLSCEQNLNHDAMYWYRQDPGQGLRLIYYSQIVNDFQKGDIAEGYSVSREKKESFPLTVTSAQKNPTAFYLCASSIANWRMSSGNTIYFGEGSWLTVV.

V is TRBV18 and J is TRBJ2-7, with unresolved D. The CDR3 is 13 amino acids. Germline V gives CDR1 KGHSH, CDR2 LQKENI. V lost 9 bases to trimming and J lost 3 bases, with 15 bases between them. CDR3 amino acids: CASTTGSNYEQYF. The CDR3 coding sequence is TGTGCCAGTACTACCGGCTCCAACTACGAGCAGTACTTC.

The chain is built from TRBV6-6 and TRBJ1-1; D is possibly TRBD1 (5 bases). The CDR3 extends over 14 amino acids. Germline lookup yields CDR1 MNHNY and CDR2 SVGAGI (reference sequence). Deletions cut 8 bases from V and 1 base from J, with 14 bases between. The CDR3 spells CASGRPGGNTEAFF. DNA for the CDR3: TGTGCCAGCGGACGCCCGGGGGGGAACACTGAAGCTTTCTTT.

The V gene is TRBV11-2, the J gene TRBJ1-1; weak D call: TRBD1 (6 bases). The CDR3 has 12 residues. With 0 bases removed from V and 10 bases from J, the gap between germline ends came to 9 bases. From germline, CDR1 is SGHAT and CDR2 FQNNGV. CDR3 sequence reads: CASSLDTGRAFF. As DNA, the CDR3 is TGTGCCAGCAGCTTAGATACAGGGAGAGCTTTCTTT.

This clone was observed once. The chain couples TRBV11-2 to TRBJ2-1, with D perhaps TRBD1 (5 bases). The CDR3 runs 16 residues. Germline V gene sequence: CDR1 SGHAT, CDR2 FQNNGV. The V and J ends lost 1 base and 5 bases respectively, with 15 bases between them. The CDR3 nucleotides read TGTGCCAGCAGCTTAGTCAGTTGGACACCTGACAATGAGCAGTTCTTC. Encoded protein: CASSLVSWTPDNEQFF.

In its sample, this clone was seen once. The chain carries TRBV13 and TRBJ2-2, with a weak D call TRBD2 (6 bases). Germline values: CDR1 PRHDT, CDR2 FYEKMQ (reference sequence). The V end lost 0 bases, the J end lost 5 bases, and 7 bases lay between the germline ends. This CDR3 is built from 14 residues. The CDR3, as DNA: TGTGCCAGCAGCTTAGGTGGGGGGACCGGGGAGCTGTTTTTT. Amino acids: CASSLGGGTGELFF. Filled out from reference TRBV13 and TRBJ2-2, the complete variable domain reads AAGVIQSPRHLIKEKRETATLKCYPIPRHDTVYWYQQGPGQDPQFLISFYEKMQSDKGSIPDRFSAQQFSDYHSELNMSSLELGDSALYFCASSLGGGTGELFFGEGSRLTVL.

This chain joins TRBV4-2 and TRBJ2-7; D uncertain. Germline CDR1 LGHNA, CDR2 YNFKEQ. CDR3 length: 13 residues. V lost 3 bases to trimming and J lost 0 bases, with 6 bases between them. The CDR3 sequence is CASSHPSSYEQYF. The CDR3 DNA reads TGTGCCAGCAGCCATCCTAGCTCCTACGAGCAGTACTTC.

In DNA form, the CDR3 reads TGTGCCATCAGGGAGACATCGCCAATTACTGGAAACACCATATATTTT. Translation: CAIRETSPITGNTIYF. The chain employs TRBV10-3 and TRBJ1-3; no clear D gene. The CDR3 totals 16 residues. Germline V gives CDR1 ENHRY, CDR2 SYGVKD. V dropped 6 bases and J dropped 2 bases, with 17 bases sitting between them.

The chain is built from TRBV4-1 and TRBJ2-1; 8 bases are shared with TRBD1. Germline loops: CDR1 MGHRA, CDR2 YSYEKL. The CDR3 spans 16 residues. The junction had 7 bases not matched to a gene; V was cut back by 1 base and J by 5 bases. CDR3: CASSQVVRGRDNEQFF. CDR3 DNA sequence: TGCGCCAGCAGCCAAGTAGTCAGGGGGCGCGACAATGAGCAGTTCTTC.

V is TRBV19 and J is TRBJ1-5; D is unclear. V lost 4 bases, J lost 2 bases, and 15 bases lay in between. Germline V gene sequence: CDR1 LNHDA, CDR2 SQIVND (reference sequence). The CDR3 consists of 16 residues. The CDR3 DNA is TGTGCCAGTAGTACCGAGGGAGTCTCAGGCAATCAGCCCCAGCATTTT. The encoded protein is CASSTEGVSGNQPQHF.

The chain couples TRBV25-1 to TRBJ2-3; D gene uncertain. V was trimmed by 6 bases and J by 2 bases, leaving 15 bases between them. Germline-derived CDR1 and CDR2 are MGHDK and SYGVNS. This CDR3 has 15 residues. The CDR3 nucleotides read TGTGCCAGCAGACCCCTCGGGTCCCTCACAGATACGCAGTATTTT. Its translation: CASRPLGSLTDTQYF.

V and J are TRBV6-5 and TRBJ1-6, with D unclear. The CDR3 is made up of 13 amino acids. Germline values: CDR1 MNHEY, CDR2 SVGAGI. Trimming took 5 bases from V and 7 from J, leaving 9 bases between them. The chain's CDR3 is CASSPGRNSPLHF. As DNA, the CDR3 is TGTGCCAGCAGTCCCGGTCGCAATTCACCCCTCCACTTT.

In the case of this clone: This specimen includes other DNA sequences encoding the same CDR3. The chain uses TRBV10-3 and TRBJ2-2; 10 bases align to TRBD1. V shed 5 bases, J shed 6 bases, and the junction held 6 bases outside the gene matches. Germline loops: CDR1 ENHRY, CDR2 SYGVKD. This CDR3 contains 15 residues. The CDR3 loop reads CAISPGTGAPGELFF. Written as DNA, the CDR3 is TGTGCCATCAGTCCCGGGACAGGGGCGCCCGGGGAGCTGTTTTTT.

This clone occurred once. The chain couples TRBV7-2 to TRBJ2-3; a possible D gene is TRBD1 (5 bases). The CDR3 contains 11 residues. In germline, CDR1 is SGHTA, CDR2 FQGNSA. V was pared by 9 bases and J by 2 bases, with 6 bases between. CDR3 bases: TGTGCCAGACAGGACACAGATACGCAGTATTTT. It encodes CARQDTDTQYF.

The CDR3 nucleotides are TGCGCCAGCAGCCCCCTATGGACTAGCGGGATTTCAGATACGCAGTATTTT. This sequence encodes CASSPLWTSGISDTQYF. The chain carries TRBV5-1 and TRBJ2-3; 12 positions agree with TRBD2. The CDR3 has 17 amino acids. J gave up 4 bases and V 4 bases, and 10 bases lay outside the gene matches. Looked up from germline, CDR1 is SGHRS and CDR2 is YFSETQ.

V gene TRBV5-1 combines with J gene TRBJ1-2; a weak D match, TRBD1 (5 bases). CDR1 is SGHRS and CDR2 is YFSETQ in the germline V gene. V lost 0 bases and J lost 6, with 12 bases in between. The CDR3 contains 14 residues. The DNA for the CDR3 is TGCGCCAGCAGCTTGGTCGACAGCTCTGATGGCTACACCTTC. This gives the protein CASSLVDSSDGYTF.

With regard to this clone: This same CDR3 is encoded by further DNA sequences in the sample. The chain links TRBV30 to TRBJ2-7; 7 bases align to TRBD1. The CDR3 loop spans 14 amino acids. Germline-derived CDR1 and CDR2 are GTSNPN and SVGIG (reference sequence). The V gene end was trimmed by 0 bases and the J gene end by 0 bases; junction bases not matched to a gene: 2. In DNA, the CDR3 is TGTGCCTGGAGTGTTGGGACAGCCTCCTACGAGCAGTACTTC. Protein product: CAWSVGTASYEQYF.